This T cell receptor beta chain was observed in a study of CD4 T cells in relation to SARS-CoV-2 and coronaviruses (dated by TCRdb to about 2021). For the wider study: In the ViraFEST assay, PBMCs were cultured with antigen for 10 days, after which TCR beta CDR3s were sequenced to identify clonal expansions specific to the antigen. The Adaptive Biotechnologies TCR-sequencing kit was used for samples from a few pre-COVID donors and for the naive versus memory experiments, whereas the other data were Illumina-based. For other donors in the study, expansion assays were sequenced with a different, Illumina-based TCR-beta assay. Memory CD4+ T cell crossreactivity between SARS-CoV-2 and common cold coronavirus spike proteins was assessed at the TCR clonotype level in the study. The negative reference condition was either a culture with an HIV-1 Nef peptide pool or a culture with no peptide. Patient-derived lymphoblastoid cell lines were used to map the HLA restriction of shared crossreactive spike epitopes.

As for this clone: This receptor's antigen is unknown. No much larger clone is present one base from it, and per-base qualities are unavailable.

CD4+ T cells from unexposed donors were collected before the COVID-19 pandemic (2011-2018). After less than eleven days of culture, CD4+ T cells were isolated with the EasySep CD4+ T cell isolation kit. As cell numbers permitted, CD4+ T cells from unexposed donors were tested for reactivity to SARS-CoV-2 S and N and to four common cold coronavirus spike pools. PBMCs were cultured at a few million per well in IMDM supplemented with around 5% human AB serum and 7.5 to 10 IU/ml IL-2. Half of the culture medium was replaced with fresh IL-2-containing medium on days 3 and 7. Triplicate replicate wells were generally used for each peptide culture condition. Leukapheresis product for the unexposed donors was bought commercially. Ficoll-Paque PLUS gradient centrifugation was used to isolate PBMCs from leukapheresis product or whole blood. PBMCs were either cryopreserved at -140 degrees C or used fresh in the expansion assay. The QIAamp Micro DNA Kit was used to extract genomic DNA from the CD4+ T cells.

Here is what the overall study found, with its caveats: Because no donor provided both pre-pandemic and post-infection samples, tracing the source of pre-existing responses was limited. Roughly 60% of donors had memory CD4+ clonotypes that crossrecognized SARS-CoV-2 and at least one common cold coronavirus spike. Crossreactive clones showed significantly weaker SARS-CoV-2-driven expansion than monoreactive clones, consistent with antigenic imprinting. The study was limited by small numbers of patients and tested TCRs. Crossreactivity analysis was centred on spike protein, so crossreactivity against other viral proteins was not assessed.

The library was prepared using the immunoSEQ multiplex PCR assay. The authors processed their data as follows. During preprocessing, nonproductive sequences were discarded, as were any CDR3s that did not begin with C, did not end with F or W, or were shorter than 7 amino acids. The MANAFEST web app identified antigen-specific clonotypes based on expansion compared with the reference and other culture wells. A clone counted as positive if significantly expanded in 2 of 3 replicate wells versus the reference culture at FDR below 0.05. A further requirement for positive clones was significant expansion compared with all other tandem wells, along with an odds ratio above 5. CDR3 homology was measured as pairwise Levenshtein distance, computed with the stringdist R package after trimming three terminal residues from each end. In TCRdb, the immuneACCESS table is reduced to in-frame sequences with V and J assigned. These tables do not hold every clone; where another copy was compared, an unresolved V gene accounts for under half, and the others remain unexplained. V and J calls plus clone size are reproduced from that table; the DNA served to infer D and trimming. This sample holds about 18,000 clones; approximately 77% were observed only once. The ten largest clones add up to about 30% of the sample.

The V and J ends are trimmed by 8 bases and 0 bases, leaving 8 bases between them. Reading the germline V gene gives CDR1 SGHTA and CDR2 FQGTGA. Including the terminal cysteine and phenylalanine, the CDR3 comprises 14 residues. The kept DNA is CDR3 alone, 42 bases in frame from the first base. Rearrangement joined TRBV7-3 to TRBJ2-6; the D gene is not confidently resolved. This TCR derives from a human donor in good health. The specimen sequenced was CD4+ T cells from PBMCs, cultured in vitro. The encoded CDR3 is CASGRSSGANVLTF. DNA sequence: TGTGCCAGCGGACGGAGCTCTGGGGCCAACGTCCTGACTTTC.